These T cell receptor beta chains were read from a single sample in a study of blood T cells in healthy people across ages. TCRdb independently ran MiXCR on the 5' RACE reads; one entry per CDR3 protein. The table records about 280,000 distinct CDR3 sequences, roughly 27% of them present only once. Sequenced material: blood. Receptor source: a woman aged 65 to 85 in good health. CDR3s include the opening cysteine and the closing phenylalanine or tryptophan. The D gene is left open where the match is weak.

D gene,V gene,J gene,CDR3 length,CDR3 protein
TRBD2,TRBV28,TRBJ2-3,15,CASSPTSGSTDTQYF
NA,TRBV4-1,TRBJ1-2,12,CASSQESDPGLF
TRBD2,TRBV4-1,NA,18,CASSQGTSGRGQYNEQFF
TRBD2,TRBV10-1,TRBJ2-5,15,CASSESGTNDETQYF
NA,TRBV29-1,TRBJ2-2,13,CSVGTVNTGELFF
NA,TRBV6-1,TRBJ1-4,14,CASSEGGGLGELFF
NA,TRBV29-1,TRBJ1-2,12,CSVGTANYGYTF
TRBD2,TRBV7-2,NA,16,CASSFGGVEREGGQFF
NA,TRBV29-1,TRBJ1-1,15,CSVEDPLVGGTEAFF
TRBD2,TRBV20-1,TRBJ2-4,16,CSARDRGGSGKNIQYF
TRBD2,TRBV5-1,TRBJ2-5,15,CASSFSGGEKETQYF
NA,TRBV4-1,TRBJ2-1,15,CASSQDGRLQGEQFF
NA,TRBV28,TRBJ2-7,14,CASSLSGSMREQYF
TRBD2,TRBV28,TRBJ2-5,15,CASFALAGGEEAQYF